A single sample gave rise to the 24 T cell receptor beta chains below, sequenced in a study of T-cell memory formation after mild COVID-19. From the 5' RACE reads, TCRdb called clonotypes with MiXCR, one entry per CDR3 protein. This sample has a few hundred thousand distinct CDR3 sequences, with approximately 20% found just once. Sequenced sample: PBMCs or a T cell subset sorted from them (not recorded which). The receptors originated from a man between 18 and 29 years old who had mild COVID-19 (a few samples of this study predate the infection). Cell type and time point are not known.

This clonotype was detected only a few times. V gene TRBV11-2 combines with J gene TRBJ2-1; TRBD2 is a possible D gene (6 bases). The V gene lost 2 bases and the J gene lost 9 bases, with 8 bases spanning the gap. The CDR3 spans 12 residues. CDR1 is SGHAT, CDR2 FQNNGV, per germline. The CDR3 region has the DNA TGTGCCAGCAGCTTAACGGGAGCTGAGCAGTTCTTC. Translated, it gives CASSLTGAEQFF. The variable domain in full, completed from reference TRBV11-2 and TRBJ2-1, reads EAGVAQSPRYKIIEKRQSVAFWCNPISGHATLYWYQQILGQGPKLLIQFQNNGVVDDSQLPKDRFSAERLKGVDSTLKIQPAKLEDSAVYLCASSLTGAEQFFGPGTRLTVL.

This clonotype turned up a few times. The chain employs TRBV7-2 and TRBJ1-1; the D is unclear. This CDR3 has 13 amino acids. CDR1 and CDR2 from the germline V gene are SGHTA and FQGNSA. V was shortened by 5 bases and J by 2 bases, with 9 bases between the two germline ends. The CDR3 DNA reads TGTGCCAGCAGCGCCCAGGCAAACACTGAAGCTTTCTTT. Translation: CASSAQANTEAFF.

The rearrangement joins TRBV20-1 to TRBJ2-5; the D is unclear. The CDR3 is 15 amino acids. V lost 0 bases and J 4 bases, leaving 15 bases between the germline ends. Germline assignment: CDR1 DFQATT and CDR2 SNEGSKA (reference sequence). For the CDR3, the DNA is TGCAGTGCTAGAGATAAAAAGCCGGCTTCAGAGACCCAGTACTTC. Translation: CSARDKKPASETQYF.

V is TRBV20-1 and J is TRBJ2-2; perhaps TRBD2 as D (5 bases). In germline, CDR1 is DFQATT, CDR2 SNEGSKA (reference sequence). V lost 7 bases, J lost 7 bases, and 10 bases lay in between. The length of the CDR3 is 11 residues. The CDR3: CSVPDYGELFF. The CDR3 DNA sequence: TGCAGTGTCCCAGACTACGGGGAGCTGTTTTTT.

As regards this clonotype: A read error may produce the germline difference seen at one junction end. The CDR3 bases are TGCAGCGTCGGACAGGGGGGAACCGGGGAGCAGTTTTTT. As protein: CSVGQGGTGEQFF. The chain links TRBV29-1 to TRBJ2-2; 10 nucleotides agree with TRBD1. Germline CDR1 and CDR2: SQVTM and ANQGSEA. The CDR3 covers 13 residues.

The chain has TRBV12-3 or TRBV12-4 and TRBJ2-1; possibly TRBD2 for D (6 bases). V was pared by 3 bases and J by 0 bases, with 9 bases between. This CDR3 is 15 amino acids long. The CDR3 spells CASSFGGASYNEQFF. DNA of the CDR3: TGTGCCAGCAGTTTCGGAGGGGCCTCCTACAATGAGCAGTTCTTC.

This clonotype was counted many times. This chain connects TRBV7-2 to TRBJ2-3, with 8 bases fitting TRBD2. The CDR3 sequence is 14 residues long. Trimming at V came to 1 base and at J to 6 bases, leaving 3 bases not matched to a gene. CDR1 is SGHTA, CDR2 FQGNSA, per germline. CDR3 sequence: CASSLVGGGDTQYF. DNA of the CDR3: TGTGCCAGCAGCTTAGTCGGCGGGGGGGATACGCAGTATTTT.

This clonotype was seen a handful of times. The CDR3, as DNA: TGTGCCATCAGTGAGGGACAGGGTACCTACGAGCAGTACGTC. As protein: CAISEGQGTYEQYV. This chain uses TRBV10-3 with TRBJ2-7; 8 nucleotides line up with TRBD1. The CDR3 runs 14 residues. Germline V gene lookup returns CDR1 ENHRY and CDR2 SYGVKD. Losses at the gene ends were 2 bases for V and 2 bases for J; bases not matched to a gene: 2.

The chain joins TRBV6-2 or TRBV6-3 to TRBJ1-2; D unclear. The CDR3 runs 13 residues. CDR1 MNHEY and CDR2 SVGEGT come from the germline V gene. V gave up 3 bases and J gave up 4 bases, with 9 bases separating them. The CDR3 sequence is CASSYPEFYGYTF. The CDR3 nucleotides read TGTGCCAGCAGTTATCCAGAGTTCTATGGCTACACCTTC.

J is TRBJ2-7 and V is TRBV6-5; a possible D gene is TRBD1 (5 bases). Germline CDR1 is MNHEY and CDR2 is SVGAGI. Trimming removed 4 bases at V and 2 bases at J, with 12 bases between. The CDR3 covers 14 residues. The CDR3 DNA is TGTGCCAGCAGTTGGGCAGGGCGAACCTACGAGCAGTACTTC. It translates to CASSWAGRTYEQYF.

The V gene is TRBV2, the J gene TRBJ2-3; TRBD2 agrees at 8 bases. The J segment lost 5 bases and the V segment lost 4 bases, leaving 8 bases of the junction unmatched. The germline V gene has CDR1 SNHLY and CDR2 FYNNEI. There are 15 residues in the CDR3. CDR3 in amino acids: CASSGAGGAGDTQYF. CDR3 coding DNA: TGTGCCAGCAGTGGGGCCGGGGGGGCCGGAGATACGCAGTATTTT. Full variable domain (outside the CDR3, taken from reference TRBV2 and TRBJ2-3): EPEVTQTPSHQVTQMGQEVILRCVPISNHLYFYWYRQILGQKVEFLVSFYNNEISEKSEIFDDQFSVERPDGSNFTLKIRSTKLEDSAMYFCASSGAGGAGDTQYFGPGTRLTVL.

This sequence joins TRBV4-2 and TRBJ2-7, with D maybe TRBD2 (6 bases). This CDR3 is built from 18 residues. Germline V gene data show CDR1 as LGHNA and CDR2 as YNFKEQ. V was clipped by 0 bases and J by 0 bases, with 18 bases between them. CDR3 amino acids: CASSQEHNRDSLSYEQYF. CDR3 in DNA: TGTGCCAGCAGCCAAGAACACAACCGGGACTCTCTCTCCTACGAGCAGTACTTC.

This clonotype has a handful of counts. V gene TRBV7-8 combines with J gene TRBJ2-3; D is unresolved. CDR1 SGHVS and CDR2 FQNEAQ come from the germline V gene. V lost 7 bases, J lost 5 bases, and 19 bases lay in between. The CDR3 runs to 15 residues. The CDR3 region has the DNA TGTGCCAGCAACTCTGGGATTGGTGATAGAGATACGCAGTATTTT. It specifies CASNSGIGDRDTQYF.

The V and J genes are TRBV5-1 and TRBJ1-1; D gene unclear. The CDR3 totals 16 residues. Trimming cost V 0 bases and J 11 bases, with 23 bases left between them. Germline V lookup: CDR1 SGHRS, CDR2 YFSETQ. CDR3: CASSLGAIGGSVNAFF. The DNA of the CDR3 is TGCGCCAGCAGCTTGGGGGCGATCGGAGGCTCCGTGAATGCTTTCTTT.

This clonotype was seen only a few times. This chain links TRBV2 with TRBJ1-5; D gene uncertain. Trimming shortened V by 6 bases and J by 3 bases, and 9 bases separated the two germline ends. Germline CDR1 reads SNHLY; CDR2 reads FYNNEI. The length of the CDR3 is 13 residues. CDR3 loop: CASSGHPNQPQHF. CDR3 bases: TGTGCCAGCAGCGGGCACCCCAATCAGCCCCAGCATTTT.

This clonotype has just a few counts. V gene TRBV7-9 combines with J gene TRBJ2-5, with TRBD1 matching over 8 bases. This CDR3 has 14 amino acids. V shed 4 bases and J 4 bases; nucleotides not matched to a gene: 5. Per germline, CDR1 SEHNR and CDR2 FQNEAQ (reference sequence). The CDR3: CASSSDRDGETQYF. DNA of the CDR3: TGTGCCAGCAGCTCGGACAGGGACGGAGAGACCCAGTACTTC. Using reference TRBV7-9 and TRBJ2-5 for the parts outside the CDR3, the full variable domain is DTGVSQNPRHKITKRGQNVTFRCDPISEHNRLYWYRQTLGQGPEFLTYFQNEAQLEKSRLLSDRFSAERPKGSFSTLEIQRTEQGDSAMYLCASSSDRDGETQYFGPGTRLLVL.

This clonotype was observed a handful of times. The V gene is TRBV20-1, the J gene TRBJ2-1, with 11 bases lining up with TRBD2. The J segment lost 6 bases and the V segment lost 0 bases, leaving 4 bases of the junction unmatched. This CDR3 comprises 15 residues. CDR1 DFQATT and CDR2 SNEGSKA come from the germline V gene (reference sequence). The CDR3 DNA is TGCAGTGCTAGAGAAGCTAGCGGGGGGCCCAATGAGCAGTTCTTC. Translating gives CSAREASGGPNEQFF.

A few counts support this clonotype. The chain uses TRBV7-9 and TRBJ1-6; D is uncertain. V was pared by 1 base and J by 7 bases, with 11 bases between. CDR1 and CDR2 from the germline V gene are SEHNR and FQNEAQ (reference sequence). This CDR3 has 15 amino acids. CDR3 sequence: CASSLVRLENSPLHF. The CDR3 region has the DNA TGTGCCAGCAGCTTAGTTCGGCTCGAAAATTCACCCCTCCACTTT.

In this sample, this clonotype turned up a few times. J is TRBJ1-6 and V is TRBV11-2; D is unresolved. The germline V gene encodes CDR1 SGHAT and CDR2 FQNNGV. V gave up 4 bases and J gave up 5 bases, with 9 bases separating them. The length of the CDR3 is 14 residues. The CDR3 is CASSSPRDNSPLHF. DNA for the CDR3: TGTGCCAGCAGCTCCCCCCGTGATAATTCACCCCTCCACTTT.

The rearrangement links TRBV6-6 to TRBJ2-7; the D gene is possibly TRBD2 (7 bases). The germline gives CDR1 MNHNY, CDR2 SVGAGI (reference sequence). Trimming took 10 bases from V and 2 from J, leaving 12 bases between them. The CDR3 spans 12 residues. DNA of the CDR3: TGTGCCATCAACGGGGGGCCCTACGAGCAGTACTTC. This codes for CAINGGPYEQYF.

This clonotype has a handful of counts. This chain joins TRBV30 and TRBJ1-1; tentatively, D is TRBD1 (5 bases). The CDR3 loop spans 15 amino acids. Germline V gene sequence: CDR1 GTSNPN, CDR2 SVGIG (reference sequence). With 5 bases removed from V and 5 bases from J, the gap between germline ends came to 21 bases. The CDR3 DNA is TGTGCCTGGGGACGGGTGGGGGAAGGAAAGACTGAAGCTTTCTTT. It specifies CAWGRVGEGKTEAFF. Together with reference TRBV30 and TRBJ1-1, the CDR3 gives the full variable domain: SQTIHQWPATLVQPVGSPLSLECTVEGTSNPNLYWYRQAAGRGLQLLFYSVGIGQISSEVPQNLSASRPQDRQFILSSKKLLLSDSGFYLCAWGRVGEGKTEAFFGQGTRLTVV.

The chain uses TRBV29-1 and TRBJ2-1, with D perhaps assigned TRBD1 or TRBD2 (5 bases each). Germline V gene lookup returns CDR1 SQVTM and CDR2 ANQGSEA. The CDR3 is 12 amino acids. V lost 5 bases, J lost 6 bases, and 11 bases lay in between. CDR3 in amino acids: CSVSRGPNEQFF. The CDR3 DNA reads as TGCAGCGTTTCCCGGGGACCCAATGAGCAGTTCTTC.

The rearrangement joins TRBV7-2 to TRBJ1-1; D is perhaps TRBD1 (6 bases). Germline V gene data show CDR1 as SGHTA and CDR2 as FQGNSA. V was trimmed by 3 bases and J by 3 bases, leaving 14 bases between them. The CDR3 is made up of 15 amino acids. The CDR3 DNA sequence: TGTGCCAGCAGCTTCCAGACAGGACGATACACTGAAGCTTTCTTT. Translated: CASSFQTGRYTEAFF.

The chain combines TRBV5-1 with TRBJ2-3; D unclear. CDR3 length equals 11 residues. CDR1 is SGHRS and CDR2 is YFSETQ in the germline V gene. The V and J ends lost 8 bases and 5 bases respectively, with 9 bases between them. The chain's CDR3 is CASTNGDTQYF. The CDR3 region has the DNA TGCGCCAGTACCAATGGAGATACGCAGTATTTT.